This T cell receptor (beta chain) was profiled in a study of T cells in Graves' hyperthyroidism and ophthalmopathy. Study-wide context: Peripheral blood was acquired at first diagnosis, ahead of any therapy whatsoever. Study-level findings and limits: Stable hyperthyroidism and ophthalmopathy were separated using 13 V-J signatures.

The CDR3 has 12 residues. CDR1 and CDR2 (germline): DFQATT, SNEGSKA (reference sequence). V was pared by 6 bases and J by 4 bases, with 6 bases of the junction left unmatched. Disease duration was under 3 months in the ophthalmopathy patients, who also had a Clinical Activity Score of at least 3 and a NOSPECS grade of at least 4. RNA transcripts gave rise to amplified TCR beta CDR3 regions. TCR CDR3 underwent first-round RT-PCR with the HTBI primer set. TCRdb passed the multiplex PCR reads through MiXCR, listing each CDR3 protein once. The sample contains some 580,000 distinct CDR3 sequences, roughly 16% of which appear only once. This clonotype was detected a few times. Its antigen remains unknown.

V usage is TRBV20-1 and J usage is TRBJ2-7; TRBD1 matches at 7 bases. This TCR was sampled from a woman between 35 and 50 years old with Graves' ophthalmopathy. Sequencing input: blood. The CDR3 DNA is TGCAGTGCCACGGGACAGCTTTACGAGCAGTACTTC. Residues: CSATGQLYEQYF.